This TCR delta chain is from a study of gamma-delta T cells after stem cell transplantation. TCRdb re-analyzed the RT-PCR reads via CATT. The sample contains around 12,000 delta-chain clones, around 41% of which appear only once. CDR1 is TSWWSYY and CDR2 is QGS in the germline V gene. This CDR3 spans 20 amino acids. Only a few counts were recorded for this clone. One end of the junction is discordant with germline, which a read error may explain. The sample holds other DNA sequences that translate to the same CDR3. Sequencing was performed on gamma-delta T cells. The source is a human donor. It is not recorded whose cells these are; they may come from a transplant donor. The rearrangement uses TRDV1 and TRDJ1, with 13 bases that match TRDD3. The CDR3 DNA reads TGTGCTCTTGGGGAACTCGATGGTACGGACTGGGGGATACGGGCCGATAAGCTCATCTTT. It yields the protein CALGELDGTDWGIRADKLIF.